Below are 27 T cell receptor beta chains sequenced from a single sample in a study of T cell responses to AZD1222 COVID-19 vaccine (dated by TCRdb to about 2021). The sample's time point label, decoded: about 28 days (+/-7) after the second vaccine dose. This specimen's treatment or condition label, interpreted: meningococcal conjugate vaccine given as trial control. The method was the immunoSEQ multiplex PCR assay. Sourced from immuneACCESS, this table was stored by TCRdb with only in-frame sequences that have V and J called. A share of the clones is absent; for the studies checked, an unresolved V gene accounts for under half, and the remainder has no known explanation. The sample includes more than 100,000 clones, with 85% observed a single time. Roughly 8.7% of the sample rests with the top ten. Sequences were derived from peripheral blood, sampled 28 days after the second dose of the MenACWY control vaccine. The receptor set was obtained from an adult who received the MenACWY meningococcal vaccine as a control.

The chain employs TRBV4-1 and TRBJ1-2; 7 positions agree with TRBD1. CDR3 length equals 15 residues. Per germline, CDR1 MGHRA and CDR2 YSYEKL. With 4 bases clipped from V and 8 bases from J, the junction kept 13 bases outside the gene matches. Written as DNA, the CDR3 is TGCGCCAGCAGCCTCCTCCCCCTAGGGACAGAAGGCTACACCTTC. Protein: CASSLLPLGTEGYTF.

The rearrangement uses TRBV21-1 and TRBJ2-5; no DNA check was done on the table's D call, TRBD1. TRBV21-1 is labeled a pseudogene. This CDR3 spans 15 amino acids. The CDR3 reads CASSRISGFGETQYF. Written as DNA, the CDR3 is TGTGCCAGCAGCAGAATTTCAGGGTTCGGGGAGACCCAGTACTTC.

The V gene is TRBV5-1, the J gene TRBJ1-2; D ambiguous. CDR3 size: 14 residues. Germline loops: CDR1 SGHRS, CDR2 YFSETQ. Trimming cost V 0 bases and J 2 bases, with 8 bases left between them. The CDR3 DNA sequence: TGCGCCAGCAGCTTGGAACCGCTCAACTATGGCTACACCTTC. Translating it yields CASSLEPLNYGYTF.

The chain combines TRBV21-1 with TRBJ1-3. TRBV21-1 is a known pseudogene. The CDR3 runs 18 residues. The CDR3 DNA is TGTGCCAGCAGCAAGGATGGAGGCTATCAACGCTCTGGAAACACCATATATTTT. Its protein is CASSKDGGYQRSGNTIYF.

The chain recombines TRBV11-2 with TRBJ2-2; the match to TRBD1 covers 9 bases. V lost 5 bases to trimming and J lost 0 bases; unmatched junction nucleotides: 7. This CDR3 region has 17 residues. Germline V gene data show CDR1 as SGHAT and CDR2 as FQNNGV. CDR3 region: CASSRLGDRANTGELFF. The CDR3 bases are TGTGCCAGCAGCCGTCTCGGGGACAGGGCGAACACCGGGGAGCTGTTTTTT.

The table lists this clone with a count of one. The chain couples TRBV5-6 to TRBJ1-4; TRBD1 might be the D (6 bases). Trimming took 1 base from V and 8 from J, leaving 18 bases between them. From germline, CDR1 is SGHDT and CDR2 YYEEEE. This CDR3 is built from 16 residues. The CDR3: CASSLKGGSIREKLFF. The CDR3 nucleotides read TGTGCCAGCAGCTTGAAGGGGGGGTCAATACGAGAAAAACTGTTTTTT.

The V call is TRBV27, the J call TRBJ1-3, with D uncertain. CDR1 is MNHEY, CDR2 SMNVEV, per germline (reference sequence). Deletions cut 4 bases from V and 9 bases from J, with 13 bases between. CDR3 length: 13 amino acids. CDR3 in amino acids: CASSSYEVGTIYF. For the CDR3, the DNA is TGTGCCAGCAGTTCCTATGAGGTGGGCACCATATATTTT.

This chain connects TRBV19 to TRBJ2-1, with TRBD2 identical over 7 bases. The CDR3 has 17 amino acids. Germline-derived CDR1 and CDR2 are LNHDA and SQIVND (reference sequence). Trimming at V came to 2 bases and at J to 3 bases, leaving 10 bases not matched to a gene. In DNA form, the CDR3 reads TGTGCCAGTAGTATACTTTCTGCGGGAGCGGTCTACAATGAGCAGTTCTTC. Translated: CASSILSAGAVYNEQFF.

The CDR3 spells CASSIKQGAYEQYF. Here the CDR3 DNA reads TGTGCCAGCAGCATTAAACAGGGGGCGTACGAGCAGTACTTC. The chain combines TRBV27 with TRBJ2-7; 9 bases are a match to TRBD1. CDR3 length: 14 amino acids. V was pared by 6 bases and J by 4 bases, with 7 bases of the junction left unmatched. Germline V CDR1 and CDR2: MNHEY, SMNVEV (reference sequence).

This chain links TRBV10-3 with TRBJ2-1; 11 nucleotides match TRBD2. J was trimmed by 7 bases and V by 8 bases; bases with no gene match: 16. Per germline, CDR1 ENHRY and CDR2 SYGVKD. The CDR3 runs to 17 residues. The CDR3 region has the DNA TGTGCCATCGGCCGGGACAGGGTGACTAGCGGGACAAATGAGCAGTTCTTC. Translated: CAIGRDRVTSGTNEQFF.

V usage is TRBV6-1 and J usage is TRBJ1-1; D not certain. In germline, CDR1 is MNHNS, CDR2 SASEGT. V lost 2 bases and J lost 9, with 10 bases in between. CDR3 length: 12 residues. Written as DNA, the CDR3 is TGTGCCAGCAGTGAATACGAGGGTAAAGCTTTCTTT. Protein: CASSEYEGKAFF.

This sequence joins TRBV3-1 (or the pseudogene TRBV3-2) and TRBJ2-1; D is undetermined. V shed 4 bases and J shed 2 bases, with 9 bases lying between them. The CDR3 covers 14 residues. CDR1 LGHDT and CDR2 YNNKEL come from the germline V gene (reference sequence). CDR3 DNA: TGTGCCAGCAGCCCGACTTTTACCTACAATGAGCAGTTCTTC. Amino acid sequence: CASSPTFTYNEQFF.

V and J are TRBV30 and TRBJ2-7; TRBD1 agrees at 7 bases. The CDR3 totals 14 residues. Losses at the gene ends were 0 bases for V and 1 base for J; bases not matched to a gene: 3. In germline, CDR1 is GTSNPN, CDR2 SVGIG (reference sequence). CDR3 sequence: CAWSVGGTSYEQYF. The CDR3 nucleotides read TGTGCCTGGAGTGTAGGGGGCACTTCCTACGAGCAGTACTTC.

The V and J genes are TRBV24-1 and TRBJ1-1, with unresolved D. The V and J ends lost 4 bases and 7 bases respectively, with 12 bases between them. The germline V gene has CDR1 KGHDR and CDR2 SFDVKD. This CDR3 spans 13 amino acids. This CDR3 is CATSDLVEGEAFF. CDR3 bases: TGTGCCACCAGTGACCTCGTGGAGGGTGAAGCTTTCTTT.

This chain links TRBV4-1 with TRBJ2-2, with no clear D. Deletions cut 4 bases from V and 8 bases from J, with 8 bases between. The CDR3 extends over 12 amino acids. Germline CDR1 and CDR2: MGHRA and YSYEKL. The CDR3 DNA is TGCGCCAGCAGCCCTAAGAGGGGGGAGCTGTTTTTT. Translating gives CASSPKRGELFF.

The V and J genes are TRBV5-8 and TRBJ1-6, with D unresolved. The ends were cut back, 0 bases at V and 6 bases at J, with 7 bases in the middle. The CDR3 runs to 14 residues. CDR1 and CDR2 from the germline V gene are SGHTS and YDEGEE. In DNA form, the CDR3 reads TGTGCCAGCAGCTTGGACGGATTTAATTCACCCCTCCACTTT. Its translation: CASSLDGFNSPLHF.

This clone was seen only a few times. The chain is built from TRBV6-2 or TRBV6-3 and TRBJ1-3, with no clear D. The CDR3 contains 16 residues. V was shortened by 2 bases and J by 7 bases, with 18 bases between the two germline ends. Germline CDR1 and CDR2: MNHEY and SVGEGT. In DNA, the CDR3 is TGTGCCAGCAGTTACCCGGTAATTTCCCGGCGGAACACCATATATTTT. It encodes CASSYPVISRRNTIYF.

The genes are TRBV6-5 and TRBJ2-1; 11 nucleotides align to TRBD1. CDR3 size: 15 residues. V trimming: 6 bases; J trimming: 1 base; junction bases outside the gene matches: 2. From germline, CDR1 is MNHEY and CDR2 SVGAGI. CDR3 in DNA: TGTGCCAGCAGAGGGACAGGGGGATCCTACAATGAGCAGTTCTTC. Translated, it gives CASRGTGGSYNEQFF.

The chain joins TRBV5-4 to TRBJ1-1; tentatively, D is TRBD1 (6 bases). The CDR3 consists of 13 residues. In germline, CDR1 is SGHNT, CDR2 YYREEE (reference sequence). V lost 4 bases and J lost 0, with 7 bases in between. DNA of the CDR3: TGTGCCAGCAGCGGACAGATGAACACTGAAGCTTTCTTT. Its translation is CASSGQMNTEAFF.

The J gene is TRBJ2-1, the V gene TRBV7-3, with D possibly TRBD1 on 6 matching bases. V lost 8 bases, J lost 3 bases, and 17 bases lay in between. The CDR3 covers 15 residues. In germline, CDR1 is SGHTA, CDR2 FQGTGA. The CDR3 is CASSRVRTDYNEQFF. CDR3 DNA sequence: TGTGCCAGCTCTAGGGTCCGGACAGACTACAATGAGCAGTTCTTC.

This chain links TRBV18 with TRBJ2-5; tentatively, D is TRBD2 (6 bases). CDR1 is KGHSH and CDR2 is LQKENI in the germline V gene. V was pared by 4 bases and J by 5 bases, with 14 bases between. CDR3 length: 14 residues. The CDR3 region has the DNA TGTGCCAGCTCACTTACCGGGGGAAAGGAGACCCAGTACTTC. Protein sequence: CASSLTGGKETQYF.

The CDR3 nucleotides read TGTGCCAGTAGTGAGGCCGCTCGGACCTTGAACACTGAAGCTTTCTTT. Its protein is CASSEAARTLNTEAFF. This chain links TRBV19 with TRBJ1-1; D unresolved. This CDR3 has 16 residues. V was trimmed by 5 bases and J by 0 bases, leaving 16 bases between them. Germline V CDR1 and CDR2: LNHDA, SQIVND (reference sequence).

The V gene is TRBV20-1, the J gene TRBJ2-1; D is unclear. The CDR3 totals 11 residues. V lost 3 bases and J lost 7, with 7 bases in between. Germline V gives CDR1 DFQATT, CDR2 SNEGSKA (reference sequence). The CDR3: CSARGTNEQFF. The DNA for the CDR3 is TGCAGTGCTAGGGGTACTAATGAGCAGTTCTTC.

This chain connects TRBV6-2 or TRBV6-3 to TRBJ1-5; no clear D gene. The V gene lost 0 bases and the J gene lost 7 bases, with 7 bases spanning the gap. Germline values: CDR1 MNHEY, CDR2 SVGEGT. The CDR3 is made up of 13 amino acids. The CDR3 reads CASSYSFGQPQHF. The CDR3 DNA reads as TGTGCCAGCAGTTACTCGTTCGGGCAGCCCCAGCATTTT.

This chain joins TRBV5-1 and TRBJ2-3; 8 bases align to TRBD2. CDR3 size: 17 residues. CDR1 and CDR2 (germline): SGHRS, YFSETQ. J lost 1 base, V lost 3 bases, and 10 bases had no gene match. CDR3 nucleotides: TGCGCCAGCAGCTGGCTGGGGGGAGCGGGAGGCACAGATACGCAGTATTTT. As protein: CASSWLGGAGGTDTQYF.

Comment on this clone: Additional DNA sequences in this sample encode the identical CDR3. The rearrangement joins TRBV24-1 to TRBJ1-5, with TRBD1 as a possible D gene (6 bases). Trimming left V 4 bases short and J 5 bases short, with 11 bases between. The CDR3 has 14 residues. The germline V gene has CDR1 KGHDR and CDR2 SFDVKD. CDR3 region: CATSEGAGDQPQHF. The CDR3 nucleotides are TGTGCCACCAGTGAGGGGGCCGGCGATCAGCCCCAGCATTTT.

This clone was seen only once. The chain recombines TRBV19 with TRBJ2-1; no clear D gene. The CDR3 length is 15 residues. Germline CDR1 reads LNHDA; CDR2 reads SQIVND (reference sequence). Trimming shortened V by 5 bases and J by 9 bases, and 20 bases separated the two germline ends. DNA of the CDR3: TGTGCCAGTAGTCTACAAAACCTCGGTCCGAGTGAGCAGTTCTTC. As protein: CASSLQNLGPSEQFF.